This T cell receptor beta chain appears in the sequencing data of a study of blood T cell repertoires in COVID-19. Between the trimmed V and J ends, which lost 6 bases and 1 base, there was a span of 18 bases. The V gene's germline CDR1 is SEHNR and CDR2 FQNEAQ (reference sequence). The CDR3 extends over 16 amino acids. TCRdb's copy holds only in-frame clones and misses some; the assay was immunoSEQ multiplex PCR. The sample includes 150,000 to 160,000 clones, roughly nine tenths seen only once; the top ten take about 0.57%. The sequencing sample was made of peripheral blood. V gene TRBV7-9 combines with J gene TRBJ1-1, with D unclear. This receptor was identified in a man between 45 and 60 years old with acute or convalescent COVID-19. The CDR3 sequence is CASRPTITRRNTEAFF. The DNA for the CDR3 is TGTGCCAGCAGGCCCACGATAACGAGGAGGAACACTGAAGCTTTCTTT.